This TCR beta chain was found in a study of blood T cell repertoires in COVID-19. Study context: In each case, the material was cDNA or gDNA derived from T cells, B-cell-depleted T cells, or PBMCs.

Method: immunoSEQ multiplex PCR; TCRdb's copy keeps in-frame clones and lacks some. The table records about 200,000 clones, less than 90% of them present only once. Trimming took off 5 bases at V and 0 bases at J, with 14 bases between the two ends. The CDR3 has 15 residues. The V gene's germline CDR1 is MNHEY and CDR2 SVGEGT. Material: peripheral blood. The source is a human donor in a cohort sampled during active COVID-19. The rearrangement links TRBV6-2 or TRBV6-3 to TRBJ2-7; tentatively, D is TRBD1 (5 bases). CDR3 region: CASSLQGPSSYEQYF. CDR3 coding DNA: TGTGCCAGCAGTCTCCAGGGTCCAAGCTCCTACGAGCAGTACTTC.